The entry below describes one T cell receptor (beta chain). What the recovered Cohort 3 donors had was two negative PCRs, clearance, or symptom resolution. The data were taken from a study of blood T cell repertoires in COVID-19. Assay: immunoSEQ multiplex PCR; the TCRdb copy retains only in-frame clones and omits some. Among roughly 250,000 clones, approximately 83% were seen once, and the ten largest hold approximately 4.2%. V dropped 7 bases and J dropped 0; count of bases not matched to a gene: 5. The CDR3 is 15 amino acids. Per germline, CDR1 KGHDR and CDR2 SFDVKD. V is TRBV24-1 and J is TRBJ1-5; 7 bases are shared with TRBD1. The sequenced sample consisted of PBMCs or T cells enriched from blood (not recorded which). The sequence came from a woman between 25 and 40 years old who had recovered from COVID-19. The CDR3 sequence: CATRGQSNSNQPQHF. CDR3 coding DNA: TGTGCCACCAGGGGACAGAGTAATAGCAATCAGCCCCAGCATTTT.